The 17 T cell receptor beta chains listed next were all sequenced from one sample in a study of early T cells in non-severe SARS-CoV-2 infection (dated by TCRdb to the early 2020s). The library was obtained by 5' RACE. Sequencing instrument: NextSeq 500. TCRdb reworked the public reads: Q25 trimming with fastp, MiXCR clone assembly, productive beta chains retained. One record per CDR3 amino acid sequence lists the most common genes and DNA. In all, the sample holds 25,000 to 30,000 distinct CDR3 sequences, and around 4.5% of those were seen once. The ten largest clones capture about a tenth of the sample. The sequenced sample was whole blood. The receptors come from an adult who was a healthcare worker with PCR-confirmed SARS-CoV-2 infection or an uninfected control (not recorded which).

This clonotype was detected a few times. This rearrangement joins TRBV28 to TRBJ2-5, with a weak D call TRBD2 (7 bases). V lost 6 bases and J lost 2, with 16 bases in between. The CDR3 spans 15 residues. Germline CDR1 and CDR2: MDHEN and SYDVKM. CDR3 bases: TGTGCCAGCAGATCCATGGGGGGGACACAAGAGACCCAGTACTTC. Amino acid sequence: CASRSMGGTQETQYF. The whole variable domain, remainder taken from reference TRBV28 and TRBJ2-5, is DVKVTQSSRYLVKRTGEKVFLECVQDMDHENMFWYRQDPGLGLRLIYFSYDVKMKEKGDIPEGYSVSREKKERFSLILESASTNQTSMYLCASRSMGGTQETQYFGPGTRLLVL.

This clonotype was seen many times. The V call is TRBV5-6, the J call TRBJ2-6; D may be TRBD1 (5 bases). The CDR3 consists of 15 residues. The germline CDR1 and CDR2 sequences are SGHDT and YYEEEE. Trimming removed 1 base at V and 0 bases at J, with 5 bases between. As DNA, the CDR3 is TGTGCCAGCAGCTTGCAGGGCTCTGGGGCCAACGTCCTGACTTTC. It translates to CASSLQGSGANVLTF. The full variable domain, with the rest looked up from reference TRBV5-6 and TRBJ2-6, is DAGVTQSPTHLIKTRGQQVTLRCSPKSGHDTVSWYQQALGQGPQFIFQYYEEEERQRGNFPDRFSGHQFPNYSSELNVNALLLGDSALYLCASSLQGSGANVLTFGAGSRLTVL.

This clonotype appeared many times. The rearrangement uses TRBV20-1 and TRBJ1-5, with D hard to call. CDR1 DFQATT and CDR2 SNEGSKA come from the germline V gene (reference sequence). This CDR3 is 12 amino acids long. Trimming shortened V by 5 bases and J by 3 bases, and 8 bases separated the two germline ends. The CDR3 sequence is CSAQAYNQPQHF. The CDR3 DNA reads TGCAGTGCTCAGGCATACAATCAGCCCCAGCATTTT.

This clonotype was detected a few times. The chain combines TRBV5-1 with TRBJ2-2; TRBD1 might be the D (5 bases). CDR3 length equals 13 residues. Germline V gene data show CDR1 as SGHRS and CDR2 as YFSETQ. V was pared by 4 bases and J by 6 bases, with 10 bases between. In DNA form, the CDR3 reads TGCGCCAGCAGCACGACAGTTTCCGGGGAGCTGTTTTTT. Translated: CASSTTVSGELFF.

This clonotype came up a few times. The V call is TRBV29-1, the J call TRBJ2-1; D is possibly TRBD1 (7 bases). Germline CDR1 SQVTM, CDR2 ANQGSEA. V lost 6 bases and J 9 bases, leaving 18 bases between the germline ends. CDR3 length: 13 amino acids. The CDR3 nucleotides are TGCAGCGTCCAGGGGGGCTTTAGCGGTGAGCAGTTCTTC. This encodes CSVQGGFSGEQFF.

This clonotype was seen ten or more times. This chain joins TRBV7-9 and TRBJ2-5, with 8 nucleotides matching TRBD1. Germline V CDR1 and CDR2: SEHNR, FQNEAQ (reference sequence). Losses at the gene ends were 11 bases for V and 4 bases for J; bases not matched to a gene: 9. The CDR3 loop spans 13 amino acids. CDR3 nucleotide sequence: TGTGCCGGCGCCTCCGGACAGGGAGAGACCCAGTACTTC. Its protein product is CAGASGQGETQYF.

This clonotype has only a few counts. The rearrangement links TRBV7-2 to TRBJ2-4, with 12 bases matching TRBD2. The CDR3 length is 18 residues. Looked up from germline, CDR1 is SGHTA and CDR2 is FQGNSA. The trim removed 2 bases at V and 0 bases at J, leaving 5 bases unmatched. The CDR3 sequence is CASSLRLAGDLAKNIQYF. CDR3 coding DNA: TGTGCCAGCAGCTTAAGACTAGCGGGAGATCTAGCCAAAAACATTCAGTACTTC.

At least ten counts were recorded for this clonotype. The chain employs TRBV5-5 and TRBJ2-1; D possibly corresponds to TRBD2 (6 bases). From germline, CDR1 is SGHKS and CDR2 YYEKEE (reference sequence). V gave up 3 bases and J gave up 0 bases, with 13 bases separating them. The CDR3 extends over 16 amino acids. CDR3 sequence reads: CASSSLPGDSYNEQFF. The CDR3 DNA is TGTGCCAGCAGCTCTCTCCCGGGGGACTCCTACAATGAGCAGTTCTTC.

Judged by abundance, this clonotype is medium-sized. V is TRBV14 and J is TRBJ2-7; D is unclear. V lost 4 bases to trimming and J lost 4 bases, with 8 bases between them. Germline CDR1 is SGHDN and CDR2 is FVKESK. The CDR3 covers 12 residues. Here the CDR3 DNA reads TGTGCCAGCAGCCGAGTGTTTTACGAGCAGTACTTC. It is translated as CASSRVFYEQYF.

This clonotype was seen at least ten times. This sequence joins TRBV5-1 and TRBJ2-7, with 12 positions matching TRBD2. V lost 5 bases, J lost 1 base, and 4 bases stayed unmatched. CDR3 length: 15 amino acids. Germline CDR1 is SGHRS and CDR2 is YFSETQ. In DNA, the CDR3 is TGCGCCAGCAGACCGACTAGCGGGAGATCCTACGAGCAGTACTTC. It is translated as CASRPTSGRSYEQYF.

This clonotype was counted ten times or more. The chain combines TRBV12-3 or TRBV12-4 with TRBJ2-1; weak D call: TRBD2 (5 bases). V was trimmed by 2 bases and J by 6 bases, leaving 8 bases between them. The CDR3 runs to 13 residues. CDR3 sequence reads: CASSLIASNEQFF. The CDR3 DNA sequence: TGTGCCAGCAGTTTAATAGCGTCCAATGAGCAGTTCTTC.

The chain combines TRBV7-9 with TRBJ2-1; 9 nucleotides agree with TRBD2. The ends lost 5 bases at V and 9 bases at J; junction bases unmatched: 14. The CDR3 is made up of 16 amino acids. CDR1 is SEHNR, CDR2 FQNEAQ, per germline (reference sequence). This CDR3 is CASSPGDSGSGREQFF. The CDR3 DNA sequence: TGTGCCAGCAGCCCAGGGGATAGCGGGAGCGGTCGTGAGCAGTTCTTC.

This clonotype has ten or more counts. The chain combines TRBV29-1 with TRBJ1-1; 8 positions agree with TRBD1. This CDR3 is built from 13 residues. Germline V gives CDR1 SQVTM, CDR2 ANQGSEA. V was pared by 4 bases and J by 8 bases, with 9 bases of the junction left unmatched. The CDR3 DNA reads as TGCAGCGTTGGGACCAGGGGGCGCGGGGAAGCTTTCTTT. It yields the protein CSVGTRGRGEAFF.

This clonotype was recorded many times. The chain is built from TRBV6-2 or TRBV6-3 and TRBJ2-1; 8 nucleotides match TRBD2. Germline V CDR1 and CDR2: MNHEY, SVGEGT. Trimming at V came to 8 bases and at J to 9 bases, leaving 15 bases not matched to a gene. CDR3 length equals 15 residues. The CDR3 here is CASYDGGVWNGEQFF. Here the CDR3 DNA reads TGTGCCAGCTATGACGGGGGGGTTTGGAACGGTGAGCAGTTCTTC.

This clonotype was counted many times. The chain links TRBV19 to TRBJ1-2; D may be TRBD1 (6 bases). CDR1 LNHDA and CDR2 SQIVND come from the germline V gene (reference sequence). Trimming left V 4 bases short and J 0 bases short, with 12 bases between. The CDR3 runs 15 residues. The DNA for the CDR3 is TGTGCCAGTAGTAGAGACAGGTCTACTAACTATGGCTACACCTTC. It is translated as CASSRDRSTNYGYTF.

This clonotype was detected ten times or more. This chain joins TRBV20-1 and TRBJ2-7; 7 bases map to TRBD2. The germline CDR1 and CDR2 sequences are DFQATT and SNEGSKA (reference sequence). CDR3 size: 14 residues. V dropped 3 bases and J dropped 5; count of bases not matched to a gene: 10. In nucleotides, the CDR3 is TGCAGTGCTAGCGAGGGAGGGCCGGGAAACGAGCAGTACTTC. Its translation is CSASEGGPGNEQYF.

This clonotype was picked up a small number of times. The J gene is TRBJ2-2, the V gene TRBV5-5, with 12 positions matching TRBD2. Germline CDR1 and CDR2: SGHKS and YYEKEE (reference sequence). The CDR3 contains 16 residues. V was clipped by 1 base and J by 5 bases; unmatched bases: 3. In DNA, the CDR3 is TGTGCCAGCAGCTTGTGGGGGACTAGCGGGACCGGGGAGCTGTTTTTT. This codes for CASSLWGTSGTGELFF.